This entry describes one TCR beta chain. Antigen: not known. The data were obtained in a study of beta chain features in type 1 diabetes. General observations from the study: Fewer junction insertions and more nucleotide deletions appeared in type 1 diabetes patients.

Isolation of CD4+ naive, central memory, regulatory and stem cell-like memory cells was achieved by sorting via CD45RO/CCR7/CD25/CD127/CD95/CD27. The authors reverse transcribed all of the isolated RNA, so sequencing captured expressed TCRB transcripts. TCRdb's table, derived via immunoSEQ multiplex PCR, lists solely in-frame clones and lacks some. The sample holds about 360,000 clones, roughly 12% seen once. V was cut by 5 bases and J by 5 bases, with 18 bases left in between. The V gene's germline CDR1 is LNHDA and CDR2 SQIVND (reference sequence). The CDR3 loop spans 15 amino acids. The sequenced material came from naive CD4+ T cells from blood. This clonotype originated in a man aged 18 to 30 in good health. This chain links TRBV19 with TRBJ2-5; perhaps TRBD1 as D (6 bases). As DNA, the CDR3 is TGTGCCAGTAGTTCCAACCCAGGACAGCCGGAGACCCAGTACTTC. Protein product: CASSSNPGQPETQYF.